These T cell receptor beta chains were read from a single sample in a study of glioma-infiltrating T cells. MiXCR, run by TCRdb on the multiplex PCR reads, gives a single entry per CDR3 protein. The sample has 150,000 to 200,000 distinct CDR3 sequences, about 46% seen once; the top ten hold around 5.3%. What was sequenced was glioma tissue, nonneoplastic brain tissue, or PBMCs (not recorded which). These receptors came from a human donor with low-grade glioma or glioblastoma, undergoing nonglioma brain surgery, or in good health (not recorded which). CDR3s include the opening cysteine and the closing phenylalanine or tryptophan. D genes are given only for firm matches. Clone size is not always given. Where it is, it says once, few, many or a class for expanded clones.

J	size	V	D	DNA	CDR3
TRBJ1-5	many	TRBV6-1	-	TGTGCCAGCAATGAGATCTATAGCAATCAGCCCCAGCATTTT	CASNEIYSNQPQHF
TRBJ2-7	few	TRBV11-2	TRBD2	TGTGCCAGCAGCGGTCTAGCGGGAGAATACGAGCAGTACTTC	CASSGLAGEYEQYF
TRBJ2-3	-	TRBV28	TRBD2	TGTGCCAGCAGTTTCTCTTCTCTGACTAGCGGGATCGGGACGAAGTATTTT	CASSFSSLTSGIGTKYF
TRBJ1-1	many	TRBV3-1	-	TGTGCCAGCAGCCAAGGACGGACAAGCATGAACACTGAAGCTTTCTTT	CASSQGRTSMNTEAFF
TRBJ2-3	many	TRBV6-1	-	TGTGCCAGCAGACAGGGCACAGATACGCAGTATTTT	CASRQGTDTQYF
TRBJ2-5	-	TRBV2	TRBD1	TGTCCCTTAAGGGCCGGACAGGCACAAGAGACCCAGTACTTC	CPLRAGQAQETQYF
TRBJ2-7	many	TRBV19	-	TGTGCCAGTAGTACTAGTGCGTCCTACGAGCAGTACTTC	CASSTSASYEQYF
TRBJ2-5	many	TRBV20-1	-	TGCAGTGCTAGTGCAGGGAATTGGGCAGGACTCCAAGAGACCCAGTACTTC	CSASAGNWAGLQETQYF
TRBJ2-3	many	TRBV27	-	TGTGCCAGCAGTCCAAGGGGACCAGATACGCAGTATTTT	CASSPRGPDTQYF
TRBJ2-7	many	TRBV27	TRBD2	TGTGCCAGCAGTTATTCCCTCGGGGGGTACGAGCAGTACTTC	CASSYSLGGYEQYF
TRBJ2-7	many	TRBV5-4	-	TGTGCCAGCAGTTTAGCGTCCTCCTACGAGCAGTACTTC	CASSLASSYEQYF
TRBJ1-2	-	TRBV6-2/TRBV6-3	TRBD1	TGTGCCAGCAGTGTTGAGGGGGCTGGTGTCTACACCTTC	CASSVEGAGVYTF
TRBJ1-3	many	TRBV10-3	-	TGTGCCATCAGTGGGCAGCCTGGAAACACCATATATTTT	CAISGQPGNTIYF
TRBJ1-1	-	TRBV30	-	TGTGCCTGGAGCCCATACCGCAGGGCGTCGGGATCTAACACTGAAGCTTTCTTT	CAWSPYRRASGSNTEAFF
TRBJ1-2	few	TRBV18	-	TGTGCCAGCTCACCTCAGGAGTCTTATGGCTACACCTTC	CASSPQESYGYTF
TRBJ2-1	many	TRBV20-1	-	TGCAGTGCTAAGTTAACTAGCTCCTACAATGAGCAGTTCTTC	CSAKLTSSYNEQFF
TRBJ2-7	few	TRBV11-2	TRBD2	TGTGCCAGCAGCTTCCTAGCGGGGCCACCTTACGAGCAGTACTTC	CASSFLAGPPYEQYF
TRBJ2-5	-	TRBV20-1	TRBD2	TGCAGTGCTACCTGGTGGCGGACTAGCAGTCATACCCAGTACTTC	CSATWWRTSSHTQYF
TRBJ2-1	many	TRBV6-1	TRBD1	TGTGCCAGCAGCCGGACAGGGTCCGGGAGTGAGCAGTTCTTC	CASSRTGSGSEQFF
TRBJ1-5	many	TRBV20-1	-	TGCAGTGCTAGAAACAGGTACAATCAGCCCCAGCATTTT	CSARNRYNQPQHF
TRBJ2-7	many	TRBV20-1	-	TGCAGTGCTAGAGAGCGGGGAGATCTAAAGGCACCCTACGAGCAGTACTTC	CSARERGDLKAPYEQYF
TRBJ2-1	-	TRBV19	TRBD2	TGTGCCAGTAGTATAGCAGCGGGAGTGCCCAATGAGCAGTTCTTC	CASSIAAGVPNEQFF
TRBJ2-3	once	TRBV12-3/TRBV12-4	-	TGTGCCGGCAGTGCCGGGACCCGCGATCCTAGCACAGATACGCAGTATTTT	CAGSAGTRDPSTDTQYF
TRBJ2-3	many	TRBV6-1	TRBD2	TGTGCCAGCAGTGAGGGGACTAGCGGGAGCACAGATACGCAGTATTTT	CASSEGTSGSTDTQYF
TRBJ2-1	many	TRBV12-5	TRBD2	TGTGCTAGTGGTTTGGTACGAGACGGGAGGGCCGTCAGCAATGAGCAGTTCTTC	CASGLVRDGRAVSNEQFF
TRBJ2-1	-	TRBV30	TRBD1	TGTGCCTGGAGGTGGGACAGGGACTCCTACAATGAGCAGCTCTTC	CAWRWDRDSYNEQLF
TRBJ2-7	-	TRBV5-1	TRBD2	TGCGCCAGCAGCTTGAATAGCGGGATAGTCGAGCAGTACTTC	CASSLNSGIVEQYF
TRBJ1-3	few	TRBV4-1	-	TGCGCCAGCAGCCACCCCCCGGGCGACCCTGGAAACACCATATATTTT	CASSHPPGDPGNTIYF
TRBJ1-3	-	TRBV3-1	-	TGTGCCAGCAGCCAAGATCGTATGGGGAACACCATATATTTT	CASSQDRMGNTIYF
TRBJ2-1	few	TRBV5-1	TRBD2	TGCGCCAGCAGCTTGTTGGGACTAGCGGGAGGCTACAATGAGCAGTTCTTC	CASSLLGLAGGYNEQFF
TRBJ2-1	-	TRBV3-1	TRBD2	TGTGCCAGCAGCCAAGAACTAGCGGGAGCAGCTGAGCAGTTCTTC	CASSQELAGAAEQFF
TRBJ2-7	-	TRBV20-1	-	TGCAGTGCTAGGGTTCAGTCCCCCTCCTACGATCAGTACTTC	CSARVQSPSYDQYF
TRBJ2-7	-	TRBV5-1	-	TGCGCCAGCAGCTTGGATCTGGGCCGCGAGCAGTACTTC	CASSLDLGREQYF
TRBJ2-1	-	TRBV7-3	-	TGTGCCAGCATCCCAGACCCCCCAGGGTCCTACAATGAGCAGTTCTTC	CASIPDPPGSYNEQFF
TRBJ2-7	-	TRBV20-1	-	TGCAGTGCTAGGATTGGTGCGGGCCCATACGAGCAGTACTTC	CSARIGAGPYEQYF
TRBJ2-3	many	TRBV2	-	TGTGCCAGCAGTGAATCGGAAAGCACAGATACGCAGTATTTT	CASSESESTDTQYF
TRBJ1-5	many	TRBV29-1	-	TGCAGCGAAAAGACGGGAAATCAGCCCCAGCATTTT	CSEKTGNQPQHF
TRBJ2-5	-	TRBV13	-	TGTGCCGGCAGCGTAGGGGTCTCCGAGACCCAGTACTTC	CAGSVGVSETQYF
TRBJ2-5	many	TRBV28	-	-	CASSFLAEETQYF
TRBJ2-3	few	TRBV24-1	-	TGTGCCACCAGTGAGACCGGGAAAGGCACAGATACGCAGTATTTT	CATSETGKGTDTQYF
TRBJ1-5	few	TRBV12-3/TRBV12-4	-	TGTGCCAGCAGTCCCACAGGGCGGAGCAATCAGCCCCAGCATTTT	CASSPTGRSNQPQHF
TRBJ1-2	many	TRBV20-1	-	TGCAGTGCTAGACCCCAGGCAGACTATGGCTACACCTTC	CSARPQADYGYTF
TRBJ2-4	-	TRBV4-1	-	TGCGCCAGCAGCCCCGGGGCAGGGACCAAAAACATTCAGTACTTC	CASSPGAGTKNIQYF
TRBJ2-7	-	TRBV4-1	TRBD2	TGCGCCAGCAGCCGCCTACTAGCGGACAACTTATCCTACGAGCAGTACTTC	CASSRLLADNLSYEQYF
TRBJ1-3	few	TRBV20-1	-	TGCAGTGCTTCGAACGGCAGCTCTGGAAACACCATATATTTT	CSASNGSSGNTIYF
TRBJ2-1	many	TRBV24-1	-	TGTGCCACCAGTGATCGTCGTCCTCCATCTGAGCAGTTCTTC	CATSDRRPPSEQFF
TRBJ1-1	many	TRBV28	-	TGTGCCAGCAGCCCCGGGACAATCACTGAAGCTTTCTTT	CASSPGTITEAFF